The clone carrying this T cell receptor (beta chain) has at least ten counts. These data are taken from a study of T cells in Graves' hyperthyroidism and ophthalmopathy. TCR beta CDR3 sequences were amplified from RNA transcripts. Initially, a first-round RT-PCR of the TCR CDR3 employed the HTBI primer set. A single record per CDR3 protein comes from TCRdb applying MiXCR to the multiplex PCR reads. Here the sample spans fewer than 600,000 distinct CDR3 sequences, around 15% being singletons. V lost 3 bases and J 2 bases, leaving 8 bases between the germline ends. The CDR3 is 15 residues long. Cells are PBMCs isolated from 10 ml of fresh blood.

Material for sequencing was blood. The chain links TRBV12-3 or TRBV12-4 to TRBJ2-6, with a possible D match to TRBD2 (6 bases). The clonotype comes from a woman between 35 and 50 years old with Graves' hyperthyroidism. CDR3 coding DNA: TGTGCCAGCAGTTTGTCGGGAGCTGGGGCCAACGTCCTGACTTTC. Translation: CASSLSGAGANVLTF.